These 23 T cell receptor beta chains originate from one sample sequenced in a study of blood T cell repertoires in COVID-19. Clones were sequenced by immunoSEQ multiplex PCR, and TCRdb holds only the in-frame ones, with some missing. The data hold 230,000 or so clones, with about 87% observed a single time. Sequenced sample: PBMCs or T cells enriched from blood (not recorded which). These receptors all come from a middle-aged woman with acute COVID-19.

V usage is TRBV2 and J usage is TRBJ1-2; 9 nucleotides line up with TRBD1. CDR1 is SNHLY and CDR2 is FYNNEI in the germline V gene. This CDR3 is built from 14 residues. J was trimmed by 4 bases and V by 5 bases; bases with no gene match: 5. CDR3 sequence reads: CASSSTGGGYGYTF. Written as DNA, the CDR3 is TGTGCCAGCAGTTCGACAGGGGGTGGCTATGGCTACACCTTC.

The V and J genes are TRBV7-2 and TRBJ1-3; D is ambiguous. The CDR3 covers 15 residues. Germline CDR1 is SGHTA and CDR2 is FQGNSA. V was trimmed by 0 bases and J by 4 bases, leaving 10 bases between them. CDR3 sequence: CASSLAGRLGNTIYF. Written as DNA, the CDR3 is TGTGCCAGCAGCTTAGCGGGCCGATTAGGAAACACCATATATTTT.

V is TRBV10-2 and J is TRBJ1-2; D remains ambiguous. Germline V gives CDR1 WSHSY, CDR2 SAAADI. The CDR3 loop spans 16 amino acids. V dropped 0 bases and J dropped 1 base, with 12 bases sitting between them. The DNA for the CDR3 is TGCGCCAGCAGTGAGTCGGTAGGCAGGCTTAACTATGGCTACACCTTC. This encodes CASSESVGRLNYGYTF.

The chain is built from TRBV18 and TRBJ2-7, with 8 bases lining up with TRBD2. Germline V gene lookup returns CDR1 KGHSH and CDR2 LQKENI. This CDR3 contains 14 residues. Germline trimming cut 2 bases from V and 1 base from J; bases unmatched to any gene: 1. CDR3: CASSPGTRSYEQYF. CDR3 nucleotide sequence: TGTGCCAGCTCACCAGGGACTAGATCCTACGAGCAGTACTTC.

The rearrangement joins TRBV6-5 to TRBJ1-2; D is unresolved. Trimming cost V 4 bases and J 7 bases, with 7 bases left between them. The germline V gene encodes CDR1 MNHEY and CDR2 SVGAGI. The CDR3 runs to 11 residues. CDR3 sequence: CASSSYSGYTF. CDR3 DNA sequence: TGTGCCAGCAGTTCGTACAGTGGCTACACCTTC.

This chain's CDR3 is CASSYRTVGQPYGYTF. CDR3 coding DNA: TGTGCCAGCAGTTACCGGACGGTCGGACAGCCATATGGCTACACCTTC. The chain is built from TRBV6-5 and TRBJ1-2, with D tentatively TRBD1 (6 bases). From germline, CDR1 is MNHEY and CDR2 SVGAGI. V was clipped by 2 bases and J by 5 bases, with 18 bases between them. The CDR3 length is 16 residues.

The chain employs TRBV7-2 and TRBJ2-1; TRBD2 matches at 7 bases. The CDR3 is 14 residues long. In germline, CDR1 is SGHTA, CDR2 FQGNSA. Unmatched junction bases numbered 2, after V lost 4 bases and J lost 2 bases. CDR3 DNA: TGTGCCAGCAGCTACGGACTAGCCTACAATGAGCAGTTCTTC. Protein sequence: CASSYGLAYNEQFF.

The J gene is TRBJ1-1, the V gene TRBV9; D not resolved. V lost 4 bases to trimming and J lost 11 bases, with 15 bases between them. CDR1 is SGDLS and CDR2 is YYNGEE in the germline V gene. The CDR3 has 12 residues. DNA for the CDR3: TGTGCCAGCAGCAGAGAAGGGAGGAAGGCTTTCTTT. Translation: CASSREGRKAFF.

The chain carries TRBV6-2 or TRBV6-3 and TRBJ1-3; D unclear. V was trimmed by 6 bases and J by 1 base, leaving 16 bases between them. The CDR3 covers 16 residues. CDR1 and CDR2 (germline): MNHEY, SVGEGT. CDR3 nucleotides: TGTGCCAGCAGCCGACGGGAGGCCTCTTCTGGAAACACCATATATTTT. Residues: CASSRREASSGNTIYF.

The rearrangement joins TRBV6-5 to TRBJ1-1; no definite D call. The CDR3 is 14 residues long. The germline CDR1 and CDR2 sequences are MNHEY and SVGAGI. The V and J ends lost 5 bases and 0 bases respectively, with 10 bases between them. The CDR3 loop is CASSRRSMNTEAFF. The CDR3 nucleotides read TGTGCCAGCAGTCGCCGGTCTATGAACACTGAAGCTTTCTTT.

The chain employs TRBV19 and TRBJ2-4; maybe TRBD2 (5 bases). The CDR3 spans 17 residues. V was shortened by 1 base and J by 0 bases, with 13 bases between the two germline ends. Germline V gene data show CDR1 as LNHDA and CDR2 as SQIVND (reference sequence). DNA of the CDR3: TGTGCCAGTAGTATAGGAGGGAGAGGACTAGCCAAAAACATTCAGTACTTC. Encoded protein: CASSIGGRGLAKNIQYF.

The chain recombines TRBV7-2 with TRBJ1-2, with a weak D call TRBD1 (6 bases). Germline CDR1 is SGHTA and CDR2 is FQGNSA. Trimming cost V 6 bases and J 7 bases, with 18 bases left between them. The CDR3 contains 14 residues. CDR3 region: CASSSDRSLPGYTF. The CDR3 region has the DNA TGTGCCAGCAGTTCAGACAGGTCCCTCCCTGGCTACACCTTC.

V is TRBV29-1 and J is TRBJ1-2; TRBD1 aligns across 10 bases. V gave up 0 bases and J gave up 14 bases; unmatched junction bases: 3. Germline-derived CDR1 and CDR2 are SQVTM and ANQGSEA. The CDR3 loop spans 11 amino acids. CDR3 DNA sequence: TGCAGCGTTGAAGATAGGACAGGGGGGACCTTC. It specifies CSVEDRTGGTF.

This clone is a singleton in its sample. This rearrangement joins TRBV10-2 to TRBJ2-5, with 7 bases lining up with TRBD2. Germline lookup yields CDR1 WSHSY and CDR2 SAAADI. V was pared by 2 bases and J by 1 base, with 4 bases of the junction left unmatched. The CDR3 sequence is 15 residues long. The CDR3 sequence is CASSEVGGIQETQYF. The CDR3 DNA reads TGCGCCAGCAGTGAGGTCGGGGGGATCCAAGAGACCCAGTACTTC.

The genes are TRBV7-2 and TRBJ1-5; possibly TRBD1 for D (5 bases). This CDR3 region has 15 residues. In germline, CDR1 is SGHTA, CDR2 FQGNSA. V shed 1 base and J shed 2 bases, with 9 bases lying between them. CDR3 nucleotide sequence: TGTGCCAGCAGCTTAGTTACAGGTGGCAATCAGCCCCAGCATTTT. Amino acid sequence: CASSLVTGGNQPQHF. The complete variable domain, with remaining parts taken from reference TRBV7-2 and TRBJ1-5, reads GAGVSQSPSNKVTEKGKDVELRCDPISGHTALYWYRQSLGQGLEFLIYFQGNSAPDKSGLPSDRFSAERTGGSVSTLTIQRTQQEDSAVYLCASSLVTGGNQPQHFGDGTRLSIL.

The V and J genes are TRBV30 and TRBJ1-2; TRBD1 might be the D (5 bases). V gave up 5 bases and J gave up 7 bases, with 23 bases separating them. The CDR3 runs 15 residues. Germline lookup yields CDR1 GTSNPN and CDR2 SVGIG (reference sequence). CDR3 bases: TGTGCCTGGGAAATAGGTAGGGGAGGCGATCGTGGCTACACCTTC. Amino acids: CAWEIGRGGDRGYTF. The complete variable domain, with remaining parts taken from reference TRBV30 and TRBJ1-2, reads SQTIHQWPATLVQPVGSPLSLECTVEGTSNPNLYWYRQAAGRGLQLLFYSVGIGQISSEVPQNLSASRPQDRQFILSSKKLLLSDSGFYLCAWEIGRGGDRGYTFGSGTRLTVV.

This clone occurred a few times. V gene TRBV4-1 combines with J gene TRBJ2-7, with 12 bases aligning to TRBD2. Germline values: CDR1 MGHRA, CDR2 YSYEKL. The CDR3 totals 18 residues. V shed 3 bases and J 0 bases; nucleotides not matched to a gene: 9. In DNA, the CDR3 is TGCGCCAGCAGCCAGGCTGAGGGACTAGCGGGTTCCTCCTACGAGCAGTACTTC. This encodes CASSQAEGLAGSSYEQYF.

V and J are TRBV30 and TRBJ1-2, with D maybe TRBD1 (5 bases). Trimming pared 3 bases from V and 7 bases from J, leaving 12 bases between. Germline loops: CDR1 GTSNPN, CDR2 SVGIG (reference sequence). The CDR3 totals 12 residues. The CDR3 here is CAWRHPGGGYTF. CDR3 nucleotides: TGTGCCTGGAGACACCCCGGGGGTGGCTACACCTTC.

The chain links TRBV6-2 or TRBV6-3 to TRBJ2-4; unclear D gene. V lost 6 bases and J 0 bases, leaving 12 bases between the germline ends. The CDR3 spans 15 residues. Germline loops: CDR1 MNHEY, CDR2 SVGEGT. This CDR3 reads CASRYAGLAKNIQYF. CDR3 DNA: TGTGCCAGCAGATACGCCGGTCTAGCCAAAAACATTCAGTACTTC.

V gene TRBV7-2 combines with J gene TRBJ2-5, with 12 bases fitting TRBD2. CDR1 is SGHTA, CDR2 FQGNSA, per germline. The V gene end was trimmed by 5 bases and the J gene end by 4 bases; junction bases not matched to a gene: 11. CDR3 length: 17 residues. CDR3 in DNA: TGTGCCAGCAGCACCGGACTAGCGGGGAGCTCCTTAGAGACCCAGTACTTC. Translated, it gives CASSTGLAGSSLETQYF.

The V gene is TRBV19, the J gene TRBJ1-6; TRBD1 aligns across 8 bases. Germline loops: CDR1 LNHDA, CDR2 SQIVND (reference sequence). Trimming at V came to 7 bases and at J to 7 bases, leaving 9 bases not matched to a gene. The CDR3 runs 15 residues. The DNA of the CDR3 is TGTGCCAGTATGGGGCGGACAGGGTGGAATTCACCCCTCCACTTT. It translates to CASMGRTGWNSPLHF.

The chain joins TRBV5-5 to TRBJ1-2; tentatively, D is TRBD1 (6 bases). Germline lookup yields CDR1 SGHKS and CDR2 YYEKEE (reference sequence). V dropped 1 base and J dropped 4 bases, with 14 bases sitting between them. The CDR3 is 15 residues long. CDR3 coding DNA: TGTGCCAGCAGCTTGTACGAGGACAGAACCTATGGCTACACCTTC. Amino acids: CASSLYEDRTYGYTF.

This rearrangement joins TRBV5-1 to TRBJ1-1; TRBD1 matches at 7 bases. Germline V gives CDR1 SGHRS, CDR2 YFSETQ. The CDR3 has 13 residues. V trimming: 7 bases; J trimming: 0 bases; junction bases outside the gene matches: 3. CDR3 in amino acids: CASQGEMNTEAFF. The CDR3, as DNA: TGCGCCAGCCAGGGGGAAATGAACACTGAAGCTTTCTTT.